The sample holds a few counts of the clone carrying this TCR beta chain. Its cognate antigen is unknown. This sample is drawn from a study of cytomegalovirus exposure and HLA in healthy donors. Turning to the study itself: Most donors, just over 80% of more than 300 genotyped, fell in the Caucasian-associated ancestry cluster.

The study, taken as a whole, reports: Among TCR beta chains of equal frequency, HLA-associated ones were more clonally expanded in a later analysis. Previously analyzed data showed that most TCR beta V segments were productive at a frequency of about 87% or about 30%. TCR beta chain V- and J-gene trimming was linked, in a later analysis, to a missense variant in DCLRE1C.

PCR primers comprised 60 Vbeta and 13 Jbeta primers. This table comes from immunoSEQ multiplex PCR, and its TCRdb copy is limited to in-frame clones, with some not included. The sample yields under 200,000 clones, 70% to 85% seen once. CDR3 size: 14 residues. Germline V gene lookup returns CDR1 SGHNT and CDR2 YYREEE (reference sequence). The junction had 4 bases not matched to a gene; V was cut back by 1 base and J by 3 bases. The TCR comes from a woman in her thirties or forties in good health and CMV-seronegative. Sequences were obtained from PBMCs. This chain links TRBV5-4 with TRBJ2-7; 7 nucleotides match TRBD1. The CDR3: CASSLRGQNYEQYF. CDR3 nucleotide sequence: TGTGCCAGCAGCTTGCGGGGACAGAACTACGAGCAGTACTTC.